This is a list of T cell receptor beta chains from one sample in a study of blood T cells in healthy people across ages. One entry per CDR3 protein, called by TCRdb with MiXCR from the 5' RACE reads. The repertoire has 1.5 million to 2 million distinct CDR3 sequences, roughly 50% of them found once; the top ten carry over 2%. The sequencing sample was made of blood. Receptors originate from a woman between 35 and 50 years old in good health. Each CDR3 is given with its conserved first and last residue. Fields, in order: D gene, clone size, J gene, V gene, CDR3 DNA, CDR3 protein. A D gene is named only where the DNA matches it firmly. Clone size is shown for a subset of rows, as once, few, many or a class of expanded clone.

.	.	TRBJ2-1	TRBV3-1	TGTGCCAGCAGCCAAGATGTTCGGCCCAATGAGCAGTTCTTC	CASSQDVRPNEQFF
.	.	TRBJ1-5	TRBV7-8	TGTGCCAGCAGCTCCGGACGTGGGGGGGTAGGGCCCCAGCATTTT	CASSSGRGGVGPQHF
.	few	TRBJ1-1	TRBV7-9	TGTGCCAGCAGCAAATCCCGGGTCCCGAACACTGAAGCTTTCTTT	CASSKSRVPNTEAFF
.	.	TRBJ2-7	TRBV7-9	TGTGCCAGCAGCTTGTACAGCCAGTTCTACAATGAGCAGTACTTC	CASSLYSQFYNEQYF
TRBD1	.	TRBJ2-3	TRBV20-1	TGCAGTGCTGGTAGCAGGGGGCTCCCAGATACGCAGTATTTT	CSAGSRGLPDTQYF
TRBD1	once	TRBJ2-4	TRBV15	TGTGCCACCAGCTCCTCAAGGGGACAGGGCAAAAACATTCAGTACTTC	CATSSSRGQGKNIQYF
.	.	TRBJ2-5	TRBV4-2	TGTGCCAGCAGCCAAAATGGGGGAGTGGAGACCCAGTACTTC	CASSQNGGVETQYF
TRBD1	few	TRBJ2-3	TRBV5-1	TGCGCCAGCAGCCCTACAGGGGACATCACAGATACGCAGTATTTT	CASSPTGDITDTQYF
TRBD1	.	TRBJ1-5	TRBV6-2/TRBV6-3	TGTGCCAGCCGTAATCAGGGGGCTTCGGGCAATCAGCCCCAGCATTTT	CASRNQGASGNQPQHF
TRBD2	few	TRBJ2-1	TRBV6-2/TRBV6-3	TGTGCCAGCAGTTACTCGCCTAGCGGGGGGTTGAATGAGCAGTTCTTC	CASSYSPSGGLNEQFF
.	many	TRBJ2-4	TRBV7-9	TGTGCCAGCAGCTTACAGGGTGGGGTCTCAAACATTCAGTACTTC	CASSLQGGVSNIQYF
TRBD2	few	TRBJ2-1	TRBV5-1	TGCGCCAGCAGCTTGGCTCTTAGCGGGGGCTATGAGCAGTTCTTC	CASSLALSGGYEQFF
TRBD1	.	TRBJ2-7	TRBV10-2	TGCGCCAGCAGGGGACAGGGGGTCTTCTGCGAGCAGTACTTC	CASRGQGVFCEQYF
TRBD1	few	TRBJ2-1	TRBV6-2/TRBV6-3	TGTGCCAGCACTCCTTCGGACAGGGAGTGGGATGAGCAGTTCTTC	CASTPSDREWDEQFF
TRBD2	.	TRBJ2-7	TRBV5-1	TGCGCCAGCAGCCTAGCGGGGGGCGTCTTGGAGGGCGAGCAGTACTTC	CASSLAGGVLEGEQYF
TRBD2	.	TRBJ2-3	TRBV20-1	TGCAGTGCTGACGAGCGGGGGGGCCGTAATACGCAGTATTTT	CSADERGGRNTQYF
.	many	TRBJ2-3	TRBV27	TGTGCCAGCAGTTTAGGGCGGAGGACAGATACGCAGTATTTT	CASSLGRRTDTQYF
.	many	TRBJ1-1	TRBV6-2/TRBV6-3	TGTGCCAGCAGTTACGGGGTCAGGGAACGATTGCGAACCGGGAGCACTGAAGCTTTCTTT	CASSYGVRERLRTGSTEAFF
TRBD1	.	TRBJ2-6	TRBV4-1	TGCGCCAGCAGCCAAAGGGACAGGGTTGGAGTGGGCTCTGGGGCCAACGTCCTGACTTTC	CASSQRDRVGVGSGANVLTF
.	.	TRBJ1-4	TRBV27	TGTGCCAGCAGTTTATCAGGGGTTAATGAAAAACTGTTTTTT	CASSLSGVNEKLFF
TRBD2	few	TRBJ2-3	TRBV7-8	TGTGCCAGCAGCATTAGCGGGGGGGCGGCAGATACGCAGTATTTT	CASSISGGAADTQYF
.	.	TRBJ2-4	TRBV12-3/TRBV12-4	TGTGCCAGCAGGAACCAGGCTGGGGTAGGGGAGCAGTACTTC	CASRNQAGVGEQYF
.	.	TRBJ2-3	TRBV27	TGTGCCAGCAGTGGGGAACAGGTCAACACAGATACGCAGTATTTT	CASSGEQVNTDTQYF
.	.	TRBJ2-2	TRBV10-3	TGTGCCATCAGGGAAAACACCGGGGAGCTGTTTTTT	CAIRENTGELFF
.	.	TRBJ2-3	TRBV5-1	TGCGCCAGCAGCTTCACTACCTCCGGCACAGATACGCAGTATTTT	CASSFTTSGTDTQYF
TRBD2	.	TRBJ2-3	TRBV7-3	TGTGCCGGCAGCCCTCGACTAGCGGGGAACACAGATACGCAGTATTTT	CAGSPRLAGNTDTQYF
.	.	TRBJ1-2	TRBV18	TGTGCCAGCTCACCGTCCTATCTGGGCGGCTACACCTTC	CASSPSYLGGYTF
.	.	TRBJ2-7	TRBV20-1	TGCAGTGCTAGCCCAGGGAAATACGAGCAGTACTTC	CSASPGKYEQYF
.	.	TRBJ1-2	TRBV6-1	TGTGCCAGCCGCGACAGCGACATCTATGGCTACACCTTC	CASRDSDIYGYTF
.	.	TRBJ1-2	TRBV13	TGTGCCAGCAGCTTAGGGGACACGGGGAGTAACTATGGCTACACCTTC	CASSLGDTGSNYGYTF
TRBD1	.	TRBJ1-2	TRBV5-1	TGCGCCAGCAGCGTGAGCCGGGACAGCGTCTATGGCTACACCTTC	CASSVSRDSVYGYTF
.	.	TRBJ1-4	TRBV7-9	TGTGCCAGCAGCTTAGAGCGCAGGGTCGATGAAAAACTGTTTTTT	CASSLERRVDEKLFF
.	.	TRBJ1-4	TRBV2	TGTGCCAGCAGTGCGGACTTTAATGAAAAACTGTTTTTT	CASSADFNEKLFF
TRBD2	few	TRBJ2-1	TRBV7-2	TGTGCCAGCAGCTCCGGACTAGCGGGGGGACAAGAGGGGCAGTTCTTC	CASSSGLAGGQEGQFF
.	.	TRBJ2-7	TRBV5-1	TGCGCCAGCAGCTTGGGAATCGGACAGCTTTACGAGCAGTACTTC	CASSLGIGQLYEQYF
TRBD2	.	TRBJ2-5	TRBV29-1	TGCAGCGTCAAACTAGCGGGGGGGCCTCTTCTTACTGATCAAGAGACCCAGTACTTC	CSVKLAGGPLLTDQETQYF
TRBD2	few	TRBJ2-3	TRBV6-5	TGTGCCAGCAGTTATGGTACTAGCGGGAAAGATACGCAGTATTTT	CASSYGTSGKDTQYF
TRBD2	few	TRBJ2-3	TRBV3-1	TGTGCCAGCAGCCCCCCGGGACTAGTGGGGGCTGCAGATACGCAGTATTTT	CASSPPGLVGAADTQYF
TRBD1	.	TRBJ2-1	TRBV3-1	TGTGCCAGCAGTCCCGAGGACAGGGTGACCTACAATGAGCAGTTCTTC	CASSPEDRVTYNEQFF
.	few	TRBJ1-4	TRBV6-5	TGTGCCAGCAGTCCCAGGGTGAGGAATGAAAAACTGTTTTTT	CASSPRVRNEKLFF
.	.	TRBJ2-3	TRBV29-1	TGCAGCCAGTCCAGGGGTGGCACAGATACGCAGTATTTT	CSQSRGGTDTQYF
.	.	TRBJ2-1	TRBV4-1	TGCGCCAGCAGCCAAGATTTGGGACGGGGCTTAAATGAGCAGTTCTTC	CASSQDLGRGLNEQFF